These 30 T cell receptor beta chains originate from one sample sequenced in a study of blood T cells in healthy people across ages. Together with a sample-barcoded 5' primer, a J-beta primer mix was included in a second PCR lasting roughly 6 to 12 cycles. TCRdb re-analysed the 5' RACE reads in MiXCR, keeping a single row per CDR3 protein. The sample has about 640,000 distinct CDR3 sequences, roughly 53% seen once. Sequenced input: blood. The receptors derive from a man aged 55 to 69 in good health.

The CDR3 DNA follows: TGTGCCAGCAGCGTAAGGGTTAGCCCCTACAATGAGCAGTTCTTC. Its translation is CASSVRVSPYNEQFF. This chain uses TRBV9 with TRBJ2-1; no clear D. The V and J ends lost 1 base and 2 bases respectively, with 10 bases between them. Germline CDR1 reads SGDLS; CDR2 reads YYNGEE. This CDR3 contains 15 residues.

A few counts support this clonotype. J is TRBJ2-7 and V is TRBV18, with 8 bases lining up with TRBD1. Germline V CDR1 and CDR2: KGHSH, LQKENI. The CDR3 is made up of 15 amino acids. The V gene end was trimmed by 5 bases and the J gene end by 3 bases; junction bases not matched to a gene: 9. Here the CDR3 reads CASSLGTGDYYEQYF. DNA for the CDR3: TGTGCCAGCTCATTAGGGACAGGCGATTACTACGAGCAGTACTTC.

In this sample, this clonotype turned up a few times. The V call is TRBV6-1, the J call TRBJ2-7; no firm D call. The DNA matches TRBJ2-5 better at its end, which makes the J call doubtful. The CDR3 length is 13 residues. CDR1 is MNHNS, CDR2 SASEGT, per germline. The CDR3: CASSELDWETQYF. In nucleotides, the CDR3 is TGTGCCAGCAGTGAATTAGATTGGGAGACCCAGTACTTC.

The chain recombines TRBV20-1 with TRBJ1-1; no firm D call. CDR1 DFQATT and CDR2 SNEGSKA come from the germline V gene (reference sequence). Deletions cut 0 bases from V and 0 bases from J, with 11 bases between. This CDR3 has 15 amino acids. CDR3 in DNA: TGCAGTGCTAGAGATTTCGGAGTCTTGAACACTGAAGCTTTCTTT. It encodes CSARDFGVLNTEAFF.

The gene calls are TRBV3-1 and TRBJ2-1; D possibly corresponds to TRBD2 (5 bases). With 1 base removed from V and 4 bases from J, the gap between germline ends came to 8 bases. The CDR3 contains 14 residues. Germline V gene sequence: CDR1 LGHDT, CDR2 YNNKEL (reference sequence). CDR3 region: CASSQARGYNEQFF. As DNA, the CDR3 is TGTGCCAGCAGCCAAGCGCGCGGGTACAATGAGCAGTTCTTC.

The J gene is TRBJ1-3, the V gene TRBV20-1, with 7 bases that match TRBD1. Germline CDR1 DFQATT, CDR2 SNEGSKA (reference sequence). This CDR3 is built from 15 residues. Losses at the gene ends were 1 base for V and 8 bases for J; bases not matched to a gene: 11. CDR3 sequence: CSARAATGRLDTIYF. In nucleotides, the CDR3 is TGCAGTGCTAGAGCCGCGACAGGGAGGTTGGACACCATATATTTT.

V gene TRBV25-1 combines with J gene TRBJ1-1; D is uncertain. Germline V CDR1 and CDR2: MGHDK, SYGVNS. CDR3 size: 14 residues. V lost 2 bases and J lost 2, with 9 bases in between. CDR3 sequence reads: CASSERAFNTEAFF. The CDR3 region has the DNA TGTGCCAGCAGTGAACGGGCGTTCAACACTGAAGCTTTCTTT.

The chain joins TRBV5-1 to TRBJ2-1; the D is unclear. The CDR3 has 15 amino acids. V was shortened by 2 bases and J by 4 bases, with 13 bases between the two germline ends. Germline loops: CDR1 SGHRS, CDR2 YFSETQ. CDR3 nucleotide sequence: TGCGCCAGCAGCTTCCCCGGGCGCGATTACAATGAGCAGTTCTTC. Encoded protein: CASSFPGRDYNEQFF.

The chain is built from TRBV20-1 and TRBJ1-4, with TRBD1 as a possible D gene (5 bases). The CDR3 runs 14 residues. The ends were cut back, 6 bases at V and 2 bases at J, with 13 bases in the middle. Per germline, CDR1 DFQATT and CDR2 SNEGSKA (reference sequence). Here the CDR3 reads CSAQDSATNEKLFF. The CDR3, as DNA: TGCAGTGCACAAGACAGCGCGACTAATGAAAAACTGTTTTTT.

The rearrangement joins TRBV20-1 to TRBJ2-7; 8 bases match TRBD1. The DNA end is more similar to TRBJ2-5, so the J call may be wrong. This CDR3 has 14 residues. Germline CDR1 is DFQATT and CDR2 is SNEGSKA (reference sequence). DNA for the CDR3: TGCAGTGCTCTATCCGGGACAGGAGGCGAGACCCAGTACTTC. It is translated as CSALSGTGGETQYF.

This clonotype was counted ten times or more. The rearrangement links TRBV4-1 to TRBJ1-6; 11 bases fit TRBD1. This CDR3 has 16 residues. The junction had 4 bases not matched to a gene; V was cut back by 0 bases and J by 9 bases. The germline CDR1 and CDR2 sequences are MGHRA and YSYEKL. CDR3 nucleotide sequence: TGCGCCAGCAGCCAAGATCAGGGGACAGGGGGTTCACCCCTCCACTTT. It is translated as CASSQDQGTGGSPLHF.

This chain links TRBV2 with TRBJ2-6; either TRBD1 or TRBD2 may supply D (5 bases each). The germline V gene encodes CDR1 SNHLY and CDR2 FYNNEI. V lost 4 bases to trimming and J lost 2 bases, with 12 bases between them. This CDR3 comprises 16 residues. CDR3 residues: CASSVAGRAGANVLTF. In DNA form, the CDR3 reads TGTGCCAGCAGTGTCGCAGGGAGAGCTGGGGCCAACGTCCTGACTTTC.

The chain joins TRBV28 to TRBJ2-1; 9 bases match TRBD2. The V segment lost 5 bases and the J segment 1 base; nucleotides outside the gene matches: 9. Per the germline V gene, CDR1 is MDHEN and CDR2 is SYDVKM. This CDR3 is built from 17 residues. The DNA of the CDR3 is TGTGCCAGCAGTCTAGCGGGCGGGGGGGAATCCTACAATGAGCAGTTCTTC. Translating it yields CASSLAGGGESYNEQFF.

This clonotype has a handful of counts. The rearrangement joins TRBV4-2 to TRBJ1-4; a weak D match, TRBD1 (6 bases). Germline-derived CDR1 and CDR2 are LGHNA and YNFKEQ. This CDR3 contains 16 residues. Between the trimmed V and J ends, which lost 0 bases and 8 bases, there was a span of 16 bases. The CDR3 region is CASSQDKSRGGEKLFF. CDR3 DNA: TGTGCCAGCAGCCAAGATAAGAGCAGGGGAGGGGAAAAACTGTTTTTT.

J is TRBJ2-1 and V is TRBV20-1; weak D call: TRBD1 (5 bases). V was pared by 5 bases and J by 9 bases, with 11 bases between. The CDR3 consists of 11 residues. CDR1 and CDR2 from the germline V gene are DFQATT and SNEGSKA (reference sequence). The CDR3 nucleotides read TGCAGTGCTCCCCTTCAGGGTGAGCAGTTCTTC. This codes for CSAPLQGEQFF.

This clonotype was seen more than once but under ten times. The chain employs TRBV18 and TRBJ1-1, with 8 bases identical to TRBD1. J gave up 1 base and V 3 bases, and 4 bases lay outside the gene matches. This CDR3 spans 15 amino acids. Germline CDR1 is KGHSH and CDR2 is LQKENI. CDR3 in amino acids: CASSPAGTGNTEAFF. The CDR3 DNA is TGTGCCAGCTCACCGGCCGGGACAGGGAACACTGAAGCTTTCTTT.

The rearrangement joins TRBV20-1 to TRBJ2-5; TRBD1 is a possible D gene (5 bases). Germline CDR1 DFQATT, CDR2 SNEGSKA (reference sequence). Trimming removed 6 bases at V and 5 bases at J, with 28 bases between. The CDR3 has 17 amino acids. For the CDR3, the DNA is TGCAGTGCCCTGAATCCCATGAACCAGGGTGCGAGGGAGACCCAGTACTTC. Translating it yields CSALNPMNQGARETQYF.

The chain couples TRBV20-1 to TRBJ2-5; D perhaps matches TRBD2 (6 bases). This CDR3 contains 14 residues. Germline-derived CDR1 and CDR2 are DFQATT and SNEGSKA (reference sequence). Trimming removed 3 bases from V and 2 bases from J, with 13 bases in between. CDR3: CSARGPGLQETQYF. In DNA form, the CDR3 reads TGCAGTGCTAGGGGCCCGGGACTTCAAGAGACCCAGTACTTC.

The CDR3 DNA reads TGCGCCAGCAGCTTGGATCAACTGGGGACCTACGAGCAGTACTTC. It encodes CASSLDQLGTYEQYF. This sequence joins TRBV5-1 and TRBJ2-7; D not resolved. V dropped 0 bases and J dropped 2 bases, with 12 bases sitting between them. Germline CDR1 and CDR2: SGHRS and YFSETQ. The CDR3 is 15 residues long.

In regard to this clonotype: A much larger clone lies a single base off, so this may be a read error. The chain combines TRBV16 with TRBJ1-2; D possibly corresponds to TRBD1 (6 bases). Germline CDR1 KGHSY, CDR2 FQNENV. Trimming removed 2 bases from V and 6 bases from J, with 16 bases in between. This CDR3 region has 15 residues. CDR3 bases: TGTGCCAGCAGCCAACGACAGGATTCGGACCATGGCTACACCTTC. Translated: CASSQRQDSDHGYTF.

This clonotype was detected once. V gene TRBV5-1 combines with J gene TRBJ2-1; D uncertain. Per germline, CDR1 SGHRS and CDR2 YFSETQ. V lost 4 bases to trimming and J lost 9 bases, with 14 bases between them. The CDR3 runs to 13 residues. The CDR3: CASSADRAPEQFF. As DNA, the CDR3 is TGCGCCAGCAGCGCCGATAGGGCCCCTGAGCAGTTCTTC. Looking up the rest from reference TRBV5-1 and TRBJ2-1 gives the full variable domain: KAGVTQTPRYLIKTRGQQVTLSCSPISGHRSVSWYQQTPGQGLQFLFEYFSETQRNKGNFPGRFSGRQFSNSRSEMNVSTLELGDSALYLCASSADRAPEQFFGPGTRLTVL.

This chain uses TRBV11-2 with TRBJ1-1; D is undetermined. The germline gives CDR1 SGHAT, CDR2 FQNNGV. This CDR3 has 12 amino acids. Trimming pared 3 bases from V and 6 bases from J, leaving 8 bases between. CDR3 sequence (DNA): TGTGCCAGCAGCTTCCTCGGTGCTGAAGCTTTCTTT. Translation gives CASSFLGAEAFF. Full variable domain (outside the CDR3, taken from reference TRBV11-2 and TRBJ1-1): EAGVAQSPRYKIIEKRQSVAFWCNPISGHATLYWYQQILGQGPKLLIQFQNNGVVDDSQLPKDRFSAERLKGVDSTLKIQPAKLEDSAVYLCASSFLGAEAFFGQGTRLTVV.

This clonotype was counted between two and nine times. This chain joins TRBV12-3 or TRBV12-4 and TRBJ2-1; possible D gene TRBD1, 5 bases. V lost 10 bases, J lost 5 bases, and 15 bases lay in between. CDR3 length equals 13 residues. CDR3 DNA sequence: TGTGCCACTACAGGCCCCCCGGACAATGAGCAGTTCTTC. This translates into CATTGPPDNEQFF.

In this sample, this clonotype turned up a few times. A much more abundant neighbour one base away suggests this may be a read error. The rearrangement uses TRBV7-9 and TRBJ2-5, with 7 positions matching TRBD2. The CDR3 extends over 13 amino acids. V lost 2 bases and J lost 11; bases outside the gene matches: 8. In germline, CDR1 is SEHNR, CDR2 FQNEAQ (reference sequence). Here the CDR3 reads CASSLTPGGEQYF. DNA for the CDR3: TGTGCCAGCAGCTTAACTCCGGGGGGTGAGCAGTACTTC.

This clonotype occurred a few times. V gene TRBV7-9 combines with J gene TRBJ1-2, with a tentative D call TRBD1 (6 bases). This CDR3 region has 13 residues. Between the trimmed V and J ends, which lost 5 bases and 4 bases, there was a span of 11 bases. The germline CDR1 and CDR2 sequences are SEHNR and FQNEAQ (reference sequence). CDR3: CASSTGQSYGYTF. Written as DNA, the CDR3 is TGTGCCAGCAGCACCGGACAGAGCTATGGCTACACCTTC.

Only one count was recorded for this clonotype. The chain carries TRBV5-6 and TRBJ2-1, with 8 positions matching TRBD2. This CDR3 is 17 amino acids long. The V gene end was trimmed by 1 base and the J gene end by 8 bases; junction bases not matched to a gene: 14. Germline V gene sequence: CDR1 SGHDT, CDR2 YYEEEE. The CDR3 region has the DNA TGTGCCAGCAGCTTGTTTTTACGGGGACTAGGGTTCGATGAGCAGTTCTTC. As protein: CASSLFLRGLGFDEQFF.

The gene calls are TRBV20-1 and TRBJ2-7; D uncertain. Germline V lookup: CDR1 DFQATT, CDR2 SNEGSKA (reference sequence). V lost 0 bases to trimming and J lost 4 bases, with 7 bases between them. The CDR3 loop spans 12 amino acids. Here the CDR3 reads CSAREGWYEQYF. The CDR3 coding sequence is TGCAGTGCTAGAGAAGGGTGGTACGAGCAGTACTTC.

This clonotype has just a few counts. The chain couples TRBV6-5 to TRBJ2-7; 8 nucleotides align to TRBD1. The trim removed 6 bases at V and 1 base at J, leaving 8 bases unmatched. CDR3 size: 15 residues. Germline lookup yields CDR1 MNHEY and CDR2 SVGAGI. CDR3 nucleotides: TGTGCCAGCAGCGTGACAGGGGATCCTTCCTACGAGCAGTACTTC. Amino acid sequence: CASSVTGDPSYEQYF.

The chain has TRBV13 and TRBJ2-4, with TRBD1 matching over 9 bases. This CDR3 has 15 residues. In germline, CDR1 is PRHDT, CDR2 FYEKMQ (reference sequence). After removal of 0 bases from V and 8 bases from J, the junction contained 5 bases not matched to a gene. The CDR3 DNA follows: TGTGCCAGCAGCTTAGGGACAGGGGGAAAATACATTCAGTACTTC. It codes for CASSLGTGGKYIQYF.

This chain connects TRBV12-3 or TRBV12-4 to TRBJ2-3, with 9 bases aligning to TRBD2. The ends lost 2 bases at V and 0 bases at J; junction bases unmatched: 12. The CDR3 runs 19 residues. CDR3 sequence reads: CASSLRAGGLSFSTDTQYF. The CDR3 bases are TGTGCCAGCAGTTTACGAGCGGGGGGTCTCTCCTTTAGCACAGATACGCAGTATTTT.